These 28 T cell receptor beta chains originate from one sample sequenced in a study of blood T cells in healthy people across ages. With a J-beta primer mix and a sample-barcoded 5' primer, a second PCR ran about 6 to 11 cycles. TCRdb itself ran the 5' RACE reads through MiXCR, one entry per CDR3 protein. The data contain 800,000 to 950,000 distinct CDR3 sequences, roughly 48% of them singletons. What was sequenced was blood. The receptors here all came from a man younger than 45 in good health.

V gene TRBV2 combines with J gene TRBJ2-1, with 7 bases matching TRBD1. The germline V gene encodes CDR1 SNHLY and CDR2 FYNNEI. V shed 7 bases, J shed 4 bases, and the junction held 10 bases outside the gene matches. The CDR3 spans 15 residues. The CDR3 is CASTLDRAGYNEQFF. The CDR3 DNA sequence: TGTGCCAGCACTTTAGACAGGGCCGGTTACAATGAGCAGTTCTTC.

For this clonotype: A much larger clone lies one base from this, so it may be a read error. This chain links TRBV7-3 with TRBJ2-3; TRBD2 matches at 8 bases. The CDR3 totals 15 residues. Losses at the gene ends were 4 bases for V and 3 bases for J; bases not matched to a gene: 6. Germline lookup yields CDR1 SGHTA and CDR2 FQGTGA. The CDR3 region has the DNA TGTGCCAGCAGCTGCCGGGGGGGCCTAACAGATACGCAGTATTTT. This codes for CASSCRGGLTDTQYF.

CDR3 amino acids: CASSVDFNEQFF. The DNA of the CDR3 is TGCGCCAGCAGCGTCGATTTTAATGAGCAGTTCTTC. V gene TRBV5-1 combines with J gene TRBJ2-1; D not resolved. Between the trimmed V and J ends, which lost 4 bases and 7 bases, there was a span of 9 bases. The CDR3 totals 12 residues. CDR1 and CDR2 from the germline V gene are SGHRS and YFSETQ.

A note on this clonotype: Relative to the germline gene, one junction end is altered; a read error may explain this. This chain uses TRBV7-2 with TRBJ2-4, with TRBD2 matching 7 bases. The J call may be in error: the DNA end matches TRBJ2-7 better. The CDR3 contains 14 residues. Looked up from germline, CDR1 is SGHTA and CDR2 is FQGNSA. The CDR3 region is CASGFSGRAPEQYF. Here the CDR3 DNA reads TGTGCCAGCGGCTTTAGCGGGCGGGCTCCCGAGCAGTACTTC.

The chain combines TRBV9 with TRBJ1-1; no definite D call. The CDR3 loop spans 11 amino acids. Germline lookup yields CDR1 SGDLS and CDR2 YYNGEE. The germline V and J ends were trimmed by 3 bases and 4 bases, with 4 bases remaining between them. The CDR3 nucleotides are TGTGCCAGCAGCGACAGCACTGAAGCTTTCTTT. This sequence encodes CASSDSTEAFF.

V usage is TRBV20-1 and J usage is TRBJ2-4; 10 bases line up with TRBD1. Near its end, the DNA agrees better with TRBJ2-7, so the J call may be wrong. The germline gives CDR1 DFQATT, CDR2 SNEGSKA (reference sequence). The CDR3 spans 14 residues. The CDR3 DNA reads as TGCAGTGCTCTCCGGGACAGGGGAAGTTGCGAGCAGTACTTC. It translates to CSALRDRGSCEQYF.

This clonotype was seen only a few times. V is TRBV6-5 and J is TRBJ2-7, with D perhaps being TRBD1 or TRBD2 (5 bases each). Germline CDR1 MNHEY, CDR2 SVGAGI. The V gene lost 0 bases and the J gene lost 5 bases, with 11 bases spanning the gap. The length of the CDR3 is 14 residues. This CDR3 reads CASSYSPGRNEQYF. CDR3 sequence (DNA): TGTGCCAGCAGTTACTCACCGGGGCGGAACGAGCAGTACTTC.

This rearrangement joins TRBV7-9 to TRBJ1-4; D is unresolved. CDR1 SEHNR and CDR2 FQNEAQ come from the germline V gene (reference sequence). V was cut by 2 bases and J by 3 bases, with 13 bases left in between. This CDR3 spans 16 amino acids. CDR3 sequence: CASSLTESRANEKLFF. CDR3 in DNA: TGTGCCAGCAGCTTAACGGAATCGCGGGCTAATGAAAAACTGTTTTTT.

This chain uses TRBV25-1 with TRBJ2-5; D uncertain. Trimming took 5 bases from V and 2 from J, leaving 9 bases between them. CDR3 length: 13 residues. Germline CDR1 is MGHDK and CDR2 is SYGVNS. The CDR3 spells CASSWGVQETQYF. The CDR3 nucleotides read TGTGCCAGCAGTTGGGGTGTTCAAGAGACCCAGTACTTC. The full variable domain, in which reference TRBV25-1 and TRBJ2-5 provide the parts outside the CDR3, is EADIYQTPRYLVIGTGKKITLECSQTMGHDKMYWYQQDPGMELHLIHYSYGVNSTEKGDLSSESTVSRIRTEHFPLTLESARPSHTSQYLCASSWGVQETQYFGPGTRLLVL.

This clonotype was detected only a few times. V and J are TRBV6-2 or TRBV6-3 and TRBJ1-4, with D possibly TRBD1 on 5 matching bases. CDR1 is MNHEY, CDR2 SVGEGT, per germline. V lost 6 bases and J 7 bases, leaving 15 bases between the germline ends. The CDR3 has 14 residues. CDR3 loop: CASSQDITVEKLFF. DNA of the CDR3: TGTGCCAGCAGCCAGGACATCACCGTTGAAAAACTGTTTTTT.

Points on this clonotype: One junction end disagrees with the germline gene, perhaps due to a read error. The chain uses TRBV10-3 and TRBJ2-3, with TRBD1 matching over 9 bases. The CDR3 is 15 residues long. Per the germline V gene, CDR1 is ENHRY and CDR2 is SYGVKD. Written as DNA, the CDR3 is TGTTCCATCAGCGATGACAGGGGGTGGTCAGATACGCAGTATTTT. Protein sequence: CSISDDRGWSDTQYF.

This clonotype was seen more than once but under ten times. Here the CDR3 DNA reads TGTGCCAGCAGTCCCGGGGGTGCCACCGGGGAGCTGTTTTTT. Residues: CASSPGGATGELFF. V gene TRBV12-3 or TRBV12-4 combines with J gene TRBJ2-2, with D possibly TRBD2 on 6 matching bases. The V gene lost 5 bases and the J gene lost 4 bases, with 11 bases spanning the gap. CDR3 length: 14 amino acids.

As regards this clonotype: Just one base apart from a much larger clone, this may be a read error. The chain is built from TRBV6-2 or TRBV6-3 and TRBJ1-4, with a tentative D call TRBD1 (5 bases). The V end lost 6 bases, the J end lost 16 bases, and 18 bases lay between the germline ends. Germline loops: CDR1 MNHEY, CDR2 SVGEGT. This CDR3 has 12 amino acids. This chain's CDR3 is CASSRTAGGPFF. In DNA form, the CDR3 reads TGTGCCAGCAGCAGGACCGCCGGGGGACCGTTTTTT.

In the case of this clonotype: Sequence at one end of the junction differs from germline and may be a read error. The chain couples TRBV6-5 to TRBJ2-7; 8 nucleotides align to TRBD1. The germline V gene has CDR1 MNHEY and CDR2 SVGAGI. The CDR3 loop spans 15 amino acids. The CDR3 is CVSSYLGTGTYEQYF. For the CDR3, the DNA is TGTGTCAGCAGTTACCTCGGGACAGGCACCTACGAGCAGTACTTC.

The V and J genes are TRBV7-2 and TRBJ2-2, with 9 bases that match TRBD2. V dropped 5 bases and J dropped 5; count of bases not matched to a gene: 6. The CDR3 runs 15 residues. Per germline, CDR1 SGHTA and CDR2 FQGNSA. The DNA for the CDR3 is TGTGCCAGCAGCCCTGTGCTAGCGGGGACCGGGGAGCTGTTTTTT. This encodes CASSPVLAGTGELFF.

V is TRBV27 and J is TRBJ2-6; tentatively, D is TRBD2 (5 bases). V dropped 2 bases and J dropped 4 bases, with 9 bases sitting between them. The germline gives CDR1 MNHEY, CDR2 SMNVEV (reference sequence). The CDR3 has 15 amino acids. This chain's CDR3 is CASSLNRGGANVLTF. The CDR3 bases are TGTGCCAGCAGTTTAAACCGCGGGGGGGCCAACGTCCTGACTTTC.

Many counts were recorded for this clonotype. CDR3 amino acids: CASSLDRDQPQHF. The CDR3 DNA follows: TGTGCCAGCAGCTTGGACAGGGATCAGCCCCAGCATTTT. V is TRBV5-6 and J is TRBJ1-5; tentative D call: TRBD1 (6 bases). Trimming cost V 0 bases and J 5 bases, with 6 bases left between them. The germline V gene has CDR1 SGHDT and CDR2 YYEEEE. This CDR3 has 13 amino acids. Full variable domain (outside the CDR3, taken from reference TRBV5-6 and TRBJ1-5): DAGVTQSPTHLIKTRGQQVTLRCSPKSGHDTVSWYQQALGQGPQFIFQYYEEEERQRGNFPDRFSGHQFPNYSSELNVNALLLGDSALYLCASSLDRDQPQHFGDGTRLSIL.

The rearrangement links TRBV7-8 to TRBJ1-5; tentative D call: TRBD1 (5 bases). The CDR3 runs to 18 residues. The germline gives CDR1 SGHVS, CDR2 FQNEAQ. V shed 1 base and J shed 0 bases, with 16 bases lying between them. The CDR3 DNA follows: TGTGCCAGCAGCTTAGTTTCGGGCGCAGGGAATAGCAATCAGCCCCAGCATTTT. Its protein is CASSLVSGAGNSNQPQHF.

In this sample, this clonotype turned up a few times. The CDR3 nucleotides are TGCGCCAGCAGCTTGGATCAGGGAGGCGGCACTGAAGCTTTCTTT. Translating it yields CASSLDQGGGTEAFF. This chain links TRBV5-1 with TRBJ1-1; a weak D match, TRBD1 (5 bases). The CDR3 runs 15 residues. The germline V gene encodes CDR1 SGHRS and CDR2 YFSETQ. The ends were cut back, 0 bases at V and 4 bases at J, with 13 bases in the middle.

The table lists this clonotype with a count of one. This CDR3 is CASSLRAGGFYEQYF. DNA of the CDR3: TGTGCCAGCAGTCTCCGGGCAGGGGGCTTTTACGAGCAGTACTTC. The rearrangement links TRBV27 to TRBJ2-4; the match to TRBD1 covers 8 bases. The DNA matches TRBJ2-7 better at its end, which makes the J call doubtful. The germline V gene has CDR1 MNHEY and CDR2 SMNVEV (reference sequence). The CDR3 sequence is 15 residues long.

The rearrangement uses TRBV5-4 and TRBJ2-1; D remains unclear. CDR1 SGHNT and CDR2 YYREEE come from the germline V gene (reference sequence). The CDR3 runs to 13 residues. Deletions cut 4 bases from V and 5 bases from J, with 10 bases between. CDR3 nucleotides: TGTGCCAGCAGCACGAACCAGAACAATGAGCAGTTCTTC. It is translated as CASSTNQNNEQFF.

The rearrangement uses TRBV5-1 and TRBJ2-2; D is tentatively TRBD1 or TRBD2 (5 bases each). The V and J ends lost 4 bases and 0 bases respectively, with 16 bases between them. The CDR3 consists of 17 residues. Germline V gene lookup returns CDR1 SGHRS and CDR2 YFSETQ. This CDR3 is CASSPSWDLANTGELFF. DNA for the CDR3: TGCGCCAGCAGCCCATCCTGGGACCTTGCGAACACCGGGGAGCTGTTTTTT.

This clonotype was recorded a few times. This chain connects TRBV6-1 to TRBJ2-1; D might be TRBD1 (5 bases). The CDR3 is made up of 14 amino acids. Deletions cut 1 base from V and 6 bases from J, with 10 bases between. Per the germline V gene, CDR1 is MNHNS and CDR2 is SASEGT. CDR3 sequence (DNA): TGTGCCAGCAGTGAAGGCAGGGTGGGCAATGAGCAGTTCTTC. This codes for CASSEGRVGNEQFF.

The chain combines TRBV20-1 with TRBJ1-6, with unresolved D. Trimming cost V 0 bases and J 7 bases, with 10 bases left between them. The CDR3 length is 14 residues. From germline, CDR1 is DFQATT and CDR2 SNEGSKA (reference sequence). CDR3: CSARDRLTNSPLHF. CDR3 nucleotides: TGCAGTGCTAGAGACCGACTGACAAATTCACCCCTCCACTTT.

This clonotype showed up many times. The rearrangement joins TRBV28 to TRBJ2-3; 8 bases agree with TRBD2. This CDR3 has 15 amino acids. CDR1 and CDR2 (germline): MDHEN, SYDVKM. The trim removed 6 bases at V and 0 bases at J, leaving 5 bases unmatched. This CDR3 is CASRGTSTSTDTQYF. The CDR3 nucleotides are TGTGCCAGCAGGGGGACTAGTACTAGCACAGATACGCAGTATTTT.

This clonotype came up a few times. The chain uses TRBV6-2 or TRBV6-3 and TRBJ2-1, with a weak D call TRBD2 (5 bases). This CDR3 spans 14 amino acids. The V gene's germline CDR1 is MNHEY and CDR2 SVGEGT. V lost 3 bases and J 5 bases, leaving 11 bases between the germline ends. The DNA of the CDR3 is TGTGCCAGCAGTTATCTGCGGGTAAACAATGAGCAGTTCTTC. It codes for CASSYLRVNNEQFF.

There are a few counts of this clonotype. The chain employs TRBV28 and TRBJ2-7; 8 bases fit TRBD1. The germline CDR1 and CDR2 sequences are MDHEN and SYDVKM. This CDR3 region has 16 residues. Trimming removed 5 bases from V and 3 bases from J; junction bases left unmatched: 12. CDR3 sequence reads: CASSTNRGSLVYEQYF. The DNA of the CDR3 is TGTGCCAGCAGTACAAACAGGGGGTCCCTAGTCTACGAGCAGTACTTC.

This clonotype showed up many times. The V and J genes are TRBV6-4 and TRBJ2-3, with a weak D call TRBD2 (6 bases). The CDR3 sequence is 16 residues long. V was cut by 4 bases and J by 2 bases, with 16 bases left in between. Germline CDR1 is MRHNA and CDR2 is SNTAGT. This CDR3 is CASSVRAGRSTDTQYF. CDR3 nucleotide sequence: TGTGCCAGCAGTGTTAGAGCGGGTCGCTCCACAGATACGCAGTATTTT.